This TCR beta chain stems from a study of blood T cells in healthy people across ages. On this clonotype: The junction departs from the called germline gene at one end, perhaps through a read error.

Aged roughly 6 to 90, donors were systemically healthy Caucasians from Russia. Germline CDR1 and CDR2: MNHEY and SVGEGT. The CDR3 length is 15 residues. Together with a sample-barcoded 5' primer, a J-beta primer mix was included in a second PCR lasting roughly 6 to 12 cycles. TCRdb re-called the 5' RACE reads through MiXCR, storing one row per CDR3 protein. The sample includes some 890,000 distinct CDR3 sequences, 25% to 30% of them seen just once. This sample was also put to use in a study of T cells of mothers and their children.

Sequenced input: blood. The clonotype comes from a woman aged 40-49 years in good health. This chain links TRBV6-2 or TRBV6-3 with TRBJ1-2, with 7 bases aligning to TRBD1. CDR3 protein: CARSYLDRRDYGYTF. In DNA form, the CDR3 reads TGTGCCCGCAGTTACCTGGACAGGAGGGACTATGGCTACACCTTC.